Each of the 10 T cell receptor beta chains below was sequenced from the same sample in a study of blood T cells in healthy people across ages. Primed by a sample-barcoded 5' primer and a J-beta primer mix, a second PCR proceeded for 7 to 11 cycles. TCRdb re-derived calls from the 5' RACE reads in MiXCR, one entry per CDR3 protein. The data show over a million distinct CDR3 sequences, roughly 64% seen once. The sample comprised blood. The receptors derive from a man younger than 30 in good health.

This clonotype has a handful of counts. CDR3 sequence (DNA): TGTGCCAGCAGCACCCAAAGGGACTATGGCTACACCTTC. Encoded protein: CASSTQRDYGYTF. This chain links TRBV7-9 with TRBJ1-2; D remains unclear. Looked up from germline, CDR1 is SEHNR and CDR2 is FQNEAQ (reference sequence). This CDR3 is built from 13 residues. The ends were cut back, 5 bases at V and 3 bases at J, with 10 bases in the middle.

The rearrangement joins TRBV20-1 to TRBJ2-5, with a possible D match to TRBD2 (7 bases). This CDR3 has 13 residues. The germline gives CDR1 DFQATT, CDR2 SNEGSKA (reference sequence). V lost 5 bases and J lost 11, with 21 bases in between. The CDR3 DNA is TGCAGTGCTCGGGGGGCGACAACCTACAAGCAGTACTTC. It encodes CSARGATTYKQYF.

This clonotype was observed a handful of times. The rearrangement uses TRBV27 and TRBJ1-2, with unresolved D. The CDR3 is 13 amino acids. Germline V gene data show CDR1 as MNHEY and CDR2 as SMNVEV (reference sequence). V was clipped by 5 bases and J by 0 bases, with 7 bases between them. The DNA for the CDR3 is TGTGCCAGCAGTGTAAGGTCTAACTATGGCTACACCTTC. Protein: CASSVRSNYGYTF.

This rearrangement joins TRBV4-1 to TRBJ1-2, with TRBD1 matching over 7 bases. This CDR3 contains 15 residues. Germline trimming cut 0 bases from V and 4 bases from J; bases unmatched to any gene: 5. CDR1 MGHRA and CDR2 YSYEKL come from the germline V gene. The CDR3 is CASSQEPTGIYGYTF. For the CDR3, the DNA is TGCGCCAGCAGCCAAGAGCCGACAGGGATCTATGGCTACACCTTC.

This clonotype is a singleton in its sample. The chain is built from TRBV18 and TRBJ1-1, with a possible D match to TRBD1 (5 bases). The CDR3 loop spans 15 amino acids. Germline V gives CDR1 KGHSH, CDR2 LQKENI. V lost 3 bases, J lost 4 bases, and 15 bases lay in between. The CDR3: CASSPTGTYTTEAFF. The DNA for the CDR3 is TGTGCCAGCTCACCCACCGGGACCTACACCACTGAAGCTTTCTTT.

In its sample, this clonotype was seen a few times. This sequence joins TRBV2 and TRBJ1-1, with 8 positions matching TRBD1. The J segment lost 2 bases and the V segment lost 6 bases, leaving 5 bases of the junction unmatched. Germline-derived CDR1 and CDR2 are SNHLY and FYNNEI. The CDR3 is 14 amino acids. Written as DNA, the CDR3 is TGTGCCAGCAGGCGAGACAGGGGTAACACTGAAGCTTTCTTT. Its translation is CASRRDRGNTEAFF.

This chain links TRBV10-3 with TRBJ2-2; TRBD1 matches at 7 bases. Germline loops: CDR1 ENHRY, CDR2 SYGVKD. This CDR3 is 16 amino acids long. V trimming: 3 bases; J trimming: 7 bases; junction bases outside the gene matches: 11. CDR3 coding DNA: TGTGCCATCAGTGAATGGGACAGTCAATCAGTCGGGGAGCTGTTTTTT. It specifies CAISEWDSQSVGELFF.

This clonotype was picked up a small number of times. The chain recombines TRBV25-1 with TRBJ2-7; D uncertain. Germline V gives CDR1 MGHDK, CDR2 SYGVNS. The length of the CDR3 is 12 residues. Trimming pared 7 bases from V and 2 bases from J, leaving 9 bases between. The DNA for the CDR3 is TGTGCCAGCATGTCCGGAACCTACGAGCAGTACTTC. Translating gives CASMSGTYEQYF.

The V and J genes are TRBV9 and TRBJ1-1; 7 bases are a match to TRBD1. This CDR3 is 15 amino acids long. J lost 0 bases, V lost 7 bases, and 9 bases had no gene match. The V gene's germline CDR1 is SGDLS and CDR2 YYNGEE. The CDR3 region has the DNA TGTGCCAGCGGCGCCAGGGGGGCCATGAACACTGAAGCTTTCTTT. As protein: CASGARGAMNTEAFF.

The chain links TRBV4-3 to TRBJ2-4; tentatively, D is TRBD2 (6 bases). The DNA end is more similar to TRBJ2-5, so the J call may be wrong. CDR1 and CDR2 (germline): LGHNA, YSLEER. This CDR3 has 14 residues. DNA of the CDR3: TGCGCCAGCAGCCAAGATAGGAGGGTGGAGACCCAGTACTTC. Protein sequence: CASSQDRRVETQYF.